This T cell receptor (beta chain) was observed in a study of shared clonotypes between healthy human individuals. General observations from the study: Around 5% was the fraction of naive CD4 clonotypes found shared across a few donors.

The data were produced by immunoSEQ multiplex PCR, yet TCRdb's version contains in-frame clones alone and is incomplete. The sample lists about a million clones, approximately 76% occurring once. Notes on this clone: Its matching antigen is unknown.

The receptor's source is a man aged 18 to 29 in good health. Source material: memory CD4+ T cells sorted from blood. Subset described: CD45RA-negative fraction.

The CDR3 DNA reads as TGTGCCAGCTCACCGTCTCTAGGCGAAAAACTGTTTTTT. This encodes CASSPSLGEKLFF. V gene TRBV18 combines with J gene TRBJ1-4; no clear D. The germline V and J ends were trimmed by 3 bases and 8 bases, with 10 bases remaining between them. Germline assignment: CDR1 KGHSH and CDR2 LQKENI. This CDR3 is built from 13 residues.